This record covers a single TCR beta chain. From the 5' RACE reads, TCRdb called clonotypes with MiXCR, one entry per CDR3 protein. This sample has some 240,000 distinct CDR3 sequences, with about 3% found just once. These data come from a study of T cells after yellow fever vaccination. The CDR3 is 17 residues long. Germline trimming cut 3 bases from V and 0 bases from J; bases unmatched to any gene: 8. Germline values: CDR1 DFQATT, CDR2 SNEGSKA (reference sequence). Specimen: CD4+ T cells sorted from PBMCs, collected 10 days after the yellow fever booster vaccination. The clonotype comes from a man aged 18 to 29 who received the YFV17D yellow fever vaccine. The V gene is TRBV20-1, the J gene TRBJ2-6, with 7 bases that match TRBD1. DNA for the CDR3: TGCAGTGCTAGTGATCGGGACAGCCCCTCTGGGGCCAACGTCCTGACTTTC. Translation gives CSASDRDSPSGANVLTF.